Presented here are 5 T cell receptor beta chains from one specimen sequenced in a study of breast tumors, draining lymph nodes, adjacent tissues. Each CDR3 protein gets one entry after TCRdb re-called the multiplex PCR reads with MiXCR. The sample includes approximately 210,000 distinct CDR3 sequences, roughly 32% of them seen just once. Samples came from axillary lymph nodes draining the breast cancer. The sample comprised axillary lymph node tissue. These receptors originate from a female donor with breast cancer. Some clones in this sample may be carry-over from other donors' samples.

This chain joins TRBV27 and TRBJ2-1; 8 nucleotides agree with TRBD2. V gave up 6 bases and J gave up 5 bases; unmatched junction bases: 3. Germline assignment: CDR1 MNHEY and CDR2 SMNVEV (reference sequence). The CDR3 spans 13 residues. The CDR3 sequence is CASSLTSDNEQFF. Written as DNA, the CDR3 is TGTGCCAGCAGCCTGACTAGCGACAATGAGCAGTTCTTC.

The chain uses TRBV30 and TRBJ2-2, with 9 bases aligning to TRBD1. Per the germline V gene, CDR1 is GTSNPN and CDR2 is SVGIG (reference sequence). With V trimmed by 4 bases and J by 11 bases, 8 bases remained unmatched. This CDR3 region has 13 residues. CDR3 residues: CAWKRTGVGELFF. CDR3 DNA: TGTGCCTGGAAACGGACAGGGGTGGGCGAGCTGTTTTTT. The full variable domain, rest sourced from reference TRBV30 and TRBJ2-2, is SQTIHQWPATLVQPVGSPLSLECTVEGTSNPNLYWYRQAAGRGLQLLFYSVGIGQISSEVPQNLSASRPQDRQFILSSKKLLLSDSGFYLCAWKRTGVGELFFGEGSRLTVL.

As regards this clonotype: A much larger clone differs from this one at a single base, so this may be a read error. The chain couples TRBV3-1 to TRBJ2-7, with 7 bases matching TRBD1. The germline CDR1 and CDR2 sequences are LGHDT and YNNKEL (reference sequence). The CDR3 is 15 residues long. The chain's CDR3 is CASSRGLGTVYGQYF. CDR3 nucleotides: TGTGCCAGCAGCCGGGGTCTCGGGACAGTCTACGGGCAGTACTTC.

This chain links TRBV28 with TRBJ2-1; 8 bases agree with TRBD1. This CDR3 has 15 residues. CDR1 is MDHEN and CDR2 is SYDVKM in the germline V gene. Trimming at V came to 3 bases and at J to 3 bases, leaving 4 bases not matched to a gene. The CDR3 region has the DNA TGTGCCAGCAGTTTGCAGGGGGCTTACTACAATGAGCAGTTCTTC. As protein: CASSLQGAYYNEQFF. Looking up the rest from reference TRBV28 and TRBJ2-1 gives the full variable domain: DVKVTQSSRYLVKRTGEKVFLECVQDMDHENMFWYRQDPGLGLRLIYFSYDVKMKEKGDIPEGYSVSREKKERFSLILESASTNQTSMYLCASSLQGAYYNEQFFGPGTRLTVL.

There are many counts of this clonotype. The chain uses TRBV6-1 and TRBJ2-7; possible D gene TRBD1, 5 bases. Germline V lookup: CDR1 MNHNS, CDR2 SASEGT. Trimming removed 4 bases at V and 5 bases at J, with 12 bases between. The CDR3 is 13 residues long. The CDR3 coding sequence is TGTGCCAGCAGTGCTTCACAGGCTAACGAGCAGTACTTC. This encodes CASSASQANEQYF.